The clone carrying this T cell receptor beta chain was recorded at least ten times. Its target is not known. CDR3 length equals 12 residues. V shed 10 bases and J shed 2 bases, with 11 bases lying between them. The germline V gene encodes CDR1 LNHDA and CDR2 SQIVND (reference sequence). The data originate from a study of regulatory T cells in long-lasting Graves disease. Study outcomes and limitations: Persistent patients had more shared public clonotypes (fewer than 3,000) than new patients (about 970). Small sample size may have lowered accuracy.

The sample's time point: newly diagnosed GD, antithyroid drugs for less than 3 months. Scientists built the TCR library using RNA that was extracted from PBMCs. Combining iRepertoire HTBI primers with Arm-PCR of CDR3 regions, the authors built TCR beta libraries. MiXCR was run by TCRdb on the multiplex PCR reads, yielding one entry per CDR3 protein. The sample lists roughly 520,000 distinct CDR3 sequences, approximately 12% occurring once. These data were also filed under a second study, of T cells in Graves' hyperthyroidism and ophthalmopathy. That source adds: When the TCR CDR3 underwent first-round RT-PCR, the HTBI primer set was used.

Here the sequenced sample was peripheral blood mononuclear cells (PBMCs), taken at new diagnosis, from a patient treated with antithyroid drugs. This chain connects TRBV19 to TRBJ1-2, with D unclear. The origin of this receptor is a woman aged 25 to 45 with Graves disease. Here the CDR3 DNA reads TGTGCCACCCTAGGAGGGAACTATGGCTACACCTTC. Residues: CATLGGNYGYTF.